The T cell receptor beta chain under discussion was sequenced for a study of cytomegalovirus exposure and HLA in healthy donors. Study-wide context: There were 90 million to 140 million unique TCR beta sequences, drawn from approximately 180 million T cells, in an earlier analysis.

Worth noting for this clone: The antigen is undetermined.

Germline CDR1 MDHEN, CDR2 SYDVKM. CDR3 length: 16 amino acids. V was shortened by 2 bases and J by 0 bases, with 8 bases between the two germline ends. PCR employed 60 Vbeta and 13 Jbeta primers. Per the study methods: Approximately 80 million unique TCR beta chains, 9.5 million to 11 million of them shared, were counted by a later analysis. TCRdb's table, derived via immunoSEQ multiplex PCR, lists solely in-frame clones and lacks some. That table is the source of V, J and clone size, and D and trimming were worked out from the DNA. Found here are some 170,000 clones, 82% of them singletons; the top ten hold about 0.89%. Broader study findings: Researchers reportedly found TCR beta sequences accurately predicted most subjects' HLA-A and HLA-B alleles. About 87% or about 30% of the time was how often most TCR beta V segments were productive, according to an earlier analysis.

The sequence came from a girl aged 2 to 10 in good health and CMV-seropositive. What was sequenced was PBMCs. The chain combines TRBV28 with TRBJ2-6, with D perhaps matching TRBD2 (5 bases). CDR3: CASSLGGFSGANVLTF. In DNA, the CDR3 is TGTGCCAGCAGTTTAGGCGGGTTCTCTGGGGCCAACGTCCTGACTTTC.